This T cell receptor (beta chain) comes out of a study of blood T cells in healthy people across ages. At least ten counts were recorded for this clonotype. Per germline, CDR1 MDHEN and CDR2 SYDVKM. This CDR3 comprises 15 residues. Deletions cut 5 bases from V and 0 bases from J, with 11 bases between. The authors ran a second PCR of about 7 to 11 cycles using a sample-barcoded 5' primer and a J-beta primer mix. Carrying 12 random nucleotides, a template-switch adaptor labeled each individual cDNA molecule. Using its own MiXCR run on the 5' RACE reads, TCRdb lists one record per CDR3 protein. Counted here are about 800,000 distinct CDR3 sequences, 25% occurring once; the ten biggest clones make up approximately 3.7%. The same specimen was also included in a second study, on T cells of mothers and their children. Turning to that study: Slightly higher, non-significant overlap characterized related mother-child pairs relative to unrelated pairs.

The chain is built from TRBV28 and TRBJ2-4; TRBD1 might be the D (6 bases). The sequence was collected from a boy between 5 and 17 years old in good health. Sequencing input: blood. The CDR3 nucleotides read TGTGCCAGCAGTCCAGGGGCCATAGCCAAAAACATTCAGTACTTC. Translated: CASSPGAIAKNIQYF.